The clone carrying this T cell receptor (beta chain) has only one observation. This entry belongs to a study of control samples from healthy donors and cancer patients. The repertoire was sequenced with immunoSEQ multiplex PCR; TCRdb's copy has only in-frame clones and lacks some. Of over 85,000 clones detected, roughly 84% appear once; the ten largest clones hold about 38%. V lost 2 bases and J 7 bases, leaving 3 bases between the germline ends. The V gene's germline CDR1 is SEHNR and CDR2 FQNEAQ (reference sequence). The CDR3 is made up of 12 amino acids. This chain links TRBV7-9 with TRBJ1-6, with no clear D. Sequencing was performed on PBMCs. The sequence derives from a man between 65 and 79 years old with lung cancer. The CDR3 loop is CASSLPNSPLHF. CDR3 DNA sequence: TGTGCCAGCAGCTTACCCAATTCACCCCTCCACTTT.